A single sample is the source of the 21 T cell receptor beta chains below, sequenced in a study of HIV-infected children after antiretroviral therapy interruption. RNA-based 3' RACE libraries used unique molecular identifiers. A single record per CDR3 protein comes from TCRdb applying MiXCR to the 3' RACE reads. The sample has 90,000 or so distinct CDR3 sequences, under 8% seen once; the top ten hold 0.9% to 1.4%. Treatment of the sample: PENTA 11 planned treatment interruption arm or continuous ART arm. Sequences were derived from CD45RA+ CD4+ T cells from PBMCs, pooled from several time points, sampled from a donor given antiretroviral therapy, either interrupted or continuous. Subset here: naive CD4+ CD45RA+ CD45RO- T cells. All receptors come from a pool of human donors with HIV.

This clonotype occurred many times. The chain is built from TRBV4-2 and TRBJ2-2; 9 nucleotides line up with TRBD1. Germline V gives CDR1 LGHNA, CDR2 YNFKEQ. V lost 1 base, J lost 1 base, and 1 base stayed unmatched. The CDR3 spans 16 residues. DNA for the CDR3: TGTGCCAGCAGCCAAGCGGGACAGGGGAACACCGGGGAGCTGTTTTTT. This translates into CASSQAGQGNTGELFF.

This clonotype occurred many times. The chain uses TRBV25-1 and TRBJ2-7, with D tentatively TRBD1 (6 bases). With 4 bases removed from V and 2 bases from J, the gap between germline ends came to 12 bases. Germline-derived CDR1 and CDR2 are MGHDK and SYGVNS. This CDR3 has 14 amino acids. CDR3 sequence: CASSADRPTYEQYF. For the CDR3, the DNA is TGTGCCAGCAGTGCGGACAGACCTACCTACGAGCAGTACTTC.

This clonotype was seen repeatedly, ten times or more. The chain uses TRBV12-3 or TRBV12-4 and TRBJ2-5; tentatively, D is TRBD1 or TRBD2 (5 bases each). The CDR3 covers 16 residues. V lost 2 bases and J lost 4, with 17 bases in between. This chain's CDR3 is CASSLSGRGSGETQYF. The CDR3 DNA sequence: TGTGCCAGCAGTTTAAGTGGACGGGGCTCGGGAGAGACCCAGTACTTC.

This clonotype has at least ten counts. Here the CDR3 DNA reads TGTGCCAGCAGCTCTGAAGGGACAGTTCTTAAAGCTTTCTTT. Its protein is CASSSEGTVLKAFF. The gene calls are TRBV5-4 and TRBJ1-1; 7 nucleotides line up with TRBD1. CDR1 is SGHNT, CDR2 YYREEE, per germline (reference sequence). The CDR3 is 14 residues long. V was clipped by 3 bases and J by 9 bases; unmatched bases: 11.

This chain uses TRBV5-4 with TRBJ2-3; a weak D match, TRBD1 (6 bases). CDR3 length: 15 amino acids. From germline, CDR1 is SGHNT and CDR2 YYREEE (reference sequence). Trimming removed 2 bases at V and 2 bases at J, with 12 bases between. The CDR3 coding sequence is TGTGCCAGCAGCTTAACAGGGTCCCCCACAGATACGCAGTATTTT. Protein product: CASSLTGSPTDTQYF.

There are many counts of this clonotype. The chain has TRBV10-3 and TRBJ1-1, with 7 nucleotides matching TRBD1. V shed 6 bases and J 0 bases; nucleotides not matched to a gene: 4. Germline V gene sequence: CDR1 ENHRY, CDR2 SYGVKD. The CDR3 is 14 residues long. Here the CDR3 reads CAIRKGQLNTEAFF. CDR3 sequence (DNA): TGTGCCATCAGGAAGGGACAGTTGAACACTGAAGCTTTCTTT.

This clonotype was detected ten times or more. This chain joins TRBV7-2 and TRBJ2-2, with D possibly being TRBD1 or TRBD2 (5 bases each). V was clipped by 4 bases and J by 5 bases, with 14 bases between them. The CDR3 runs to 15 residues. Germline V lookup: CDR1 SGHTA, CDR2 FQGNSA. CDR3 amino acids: CASSSLGTGTGELFF. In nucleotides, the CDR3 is TGTGCCAGCAGCTCGCTCGGGACGGGGACCGGGGAGCTGTTTTTT.

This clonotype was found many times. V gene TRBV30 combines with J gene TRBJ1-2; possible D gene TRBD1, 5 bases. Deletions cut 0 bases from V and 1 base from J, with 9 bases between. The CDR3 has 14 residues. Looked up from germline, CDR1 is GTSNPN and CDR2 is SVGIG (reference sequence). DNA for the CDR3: TGTGCCTGGAGTGTGGGGGTCCATAACTATGGCTACACCTTC. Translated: CAWSVGVHNYGYTF.

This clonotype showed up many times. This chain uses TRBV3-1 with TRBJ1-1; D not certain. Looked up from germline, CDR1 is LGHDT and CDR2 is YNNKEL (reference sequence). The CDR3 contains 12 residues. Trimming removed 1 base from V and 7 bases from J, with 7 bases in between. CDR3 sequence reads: CASSQAGGEAFF. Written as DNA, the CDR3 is TGTGCCAGCAGCCAAGCTGGAGGTGAAGCTTTCTTT.

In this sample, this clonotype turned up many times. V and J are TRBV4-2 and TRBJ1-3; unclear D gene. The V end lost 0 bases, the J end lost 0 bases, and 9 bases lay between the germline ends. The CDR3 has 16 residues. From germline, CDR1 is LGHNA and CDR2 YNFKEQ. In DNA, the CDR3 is TGTGCCAGCAGCCAAGAGGGCGCGTTCTCTGGAAACACCATATATTTT. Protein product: CASSQEGAFSGNTIYF.

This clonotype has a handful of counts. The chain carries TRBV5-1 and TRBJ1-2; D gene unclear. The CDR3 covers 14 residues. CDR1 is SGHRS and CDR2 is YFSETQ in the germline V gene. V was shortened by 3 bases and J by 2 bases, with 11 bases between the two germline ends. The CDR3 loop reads CASSSKTGNYGYTF. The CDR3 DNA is TGCGCCAGCAGCTCAAAGACGGGGAACTATGGCTACACCTTC.

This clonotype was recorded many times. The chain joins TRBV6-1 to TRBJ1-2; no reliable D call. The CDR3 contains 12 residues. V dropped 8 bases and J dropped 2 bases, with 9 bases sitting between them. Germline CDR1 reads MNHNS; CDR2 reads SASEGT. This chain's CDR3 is CASGNLNYGYTF. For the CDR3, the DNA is TGTGCCAGCGGAAACCTAAACTATGGCTACACCTTC.

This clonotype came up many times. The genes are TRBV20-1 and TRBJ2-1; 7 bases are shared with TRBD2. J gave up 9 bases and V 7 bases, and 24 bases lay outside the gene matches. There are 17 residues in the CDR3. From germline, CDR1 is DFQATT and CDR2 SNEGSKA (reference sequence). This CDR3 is CSVSQVGMRPGEGEQFF. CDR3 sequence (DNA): TGCAGTGTCTCACAAGTTGGGATGAGGCCCGGGGAGGGTGAGCAGTTCTTC.

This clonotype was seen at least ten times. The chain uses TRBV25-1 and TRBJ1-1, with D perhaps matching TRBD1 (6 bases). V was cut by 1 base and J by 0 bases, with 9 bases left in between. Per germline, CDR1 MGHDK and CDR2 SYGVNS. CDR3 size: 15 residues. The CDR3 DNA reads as TGTGCCAGCAGTGAATCCCAGGGGATGAACACTGAAGCTTTCTTT. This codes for CASSESQGMNTEAFF.

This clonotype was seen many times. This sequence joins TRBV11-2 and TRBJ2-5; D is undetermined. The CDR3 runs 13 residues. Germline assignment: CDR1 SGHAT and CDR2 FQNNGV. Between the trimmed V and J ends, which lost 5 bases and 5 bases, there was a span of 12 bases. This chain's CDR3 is CASSPVRAETQYF. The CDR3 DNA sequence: TGTGCCAGCAGCCCGGTTAGGGCTGAGACCCAGTACTTC.

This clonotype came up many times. The CDR3: CAISESNLGGEQFF. In DNA, the CDR3 is TGTGCCATCAGTGAGTCGAACTTAGGGGGTGAGCAGTTCTTC. The J gene is TRBJ2-1, the V gene TRBV10-3, with D maybe TRBD1 (6 bases). Trimming cost V 0 bases and J 9 bases, with 12 bases left between them. CDR1 is ENHRY, CDR2 SYGVKD, per germline. The CDR3 is 14 amino acids.

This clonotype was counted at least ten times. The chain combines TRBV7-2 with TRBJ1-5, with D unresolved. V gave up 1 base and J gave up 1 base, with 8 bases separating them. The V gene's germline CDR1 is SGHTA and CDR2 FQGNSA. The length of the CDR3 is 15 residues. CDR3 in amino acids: CASSLVSKSNQPQHF. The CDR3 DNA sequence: TGTGCCAGCAGCTTAGTGTCGAAGAGCAATCAGCCCCAGCATTTT.

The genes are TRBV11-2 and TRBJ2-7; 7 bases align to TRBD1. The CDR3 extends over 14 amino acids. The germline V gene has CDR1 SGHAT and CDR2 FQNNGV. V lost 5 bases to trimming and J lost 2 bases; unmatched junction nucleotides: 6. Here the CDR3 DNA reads TGTGCCAGCAGCATGGGACAGCAGGCCTACGAGCAGTACTTC. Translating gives CASSMGQQAYEQYF.

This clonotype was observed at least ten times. The CDR3 spells CASSFQVQSSYEQYF. CDR3 in DNA: TGTGCCAGCAGCTTTCAGGTTCAGAGCTCCTACGAGCAGTACTTC. The V and J genes are TRBV11-1 and TRBJ2-7; D is uncertain. From germline, CDR1 is SGHAT and CDR2 FQDESV (reference sequence). The CDR3 is made up of 15 amino acids. V was trimmed by 3 bases and J by 0 bases, leaving 12 bases between them.

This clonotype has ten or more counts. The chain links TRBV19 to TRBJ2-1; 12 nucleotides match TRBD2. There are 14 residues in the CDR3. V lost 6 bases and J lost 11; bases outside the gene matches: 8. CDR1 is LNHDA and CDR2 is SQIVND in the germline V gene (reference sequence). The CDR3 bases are TGTGCCAGTAGGGGACTAGCGGGCCCCGGTAAGCAGTTCTTC. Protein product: CASRGLAGPGKQFF.

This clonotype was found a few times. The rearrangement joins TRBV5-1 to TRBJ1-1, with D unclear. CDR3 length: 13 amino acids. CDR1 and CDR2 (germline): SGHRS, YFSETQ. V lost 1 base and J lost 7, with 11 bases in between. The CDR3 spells CASSLNAAFEAFF. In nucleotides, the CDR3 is TGCGCCAGCAGCTTGAATGCAGCGTTTGAAGCTTTCTTT. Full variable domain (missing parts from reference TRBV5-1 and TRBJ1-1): KAGVTQTPRYLIKTRGQQVTLSCSPISGHRSVSWYQQTPGQGLQFLFEYFSETQRNKGNFPGRFSGRQFSNSRSEMNVSTLELGDSALYLCASSLNAAFEAFFGQGTRLTVV.